This T cell receptor (beta chain) is drawn from a study of Ad26.COV2.S vaccination and SARS-CoV-2 variants. General study findings and limits: Total responses of T cells may have been underestimated by the analyses of TCR breadth and depth.

Points on this clone: Its antigen is still unknown.

Sequenced by immunoSEQ multiplex PCR; TCRdb stores in-frame clones only, minus some. The sample holds approximately 480,000 clones; around 85% are singletons and the top ten take roughly 12%. The CDR3 is 11 amino acids. The germline V gene has CDR1 SQVTM and CDR2 ANQGSEA. The ends were cut back, 7 bases at V and 4 bases at J, with 8 bases in the middle. Treatment in this sample: around 19 received Ad26.COV2.S at low or high dose, single or two shots; roughly five received placebo; per-sample allocation not given. After the first vaccine or placebo injection, samples were drawn on day 63. The source of this sequence is a person between 18 and 59 years old who received the Ad26.COV2.S COVID-19 vaccine or a placebo. Sample: peripheral blood, taken in a trial of Ad26.COV2.S vaccine versus placebo. This chain uses TRBV29-1 with TRBJ2-1; D ambiguous. This chain's CDR3 is CSAGLYNEQFF. The CDR3 DNA reads as TGCAGCGCCGGCCTTTACAATGAGCAGTTCTTC.